This T cell receptor beta chain was identified during a study of shared clonotypes between healthy human individuals. Study at large: Each donor's CD4 naive and CD4 memory cells filled three plates apiece, CD8 naive two, and CD8 memory one. General study findings and limits: Generation probabilities of non-shared clonotypes were lower (relative to those shared by all four donors).

The data were produced by immunoSEQ multiplex PCR, yet TCRdb's version contains in-frame clones alone and is incomplete. The sample holds about 1.1 million clones, about 80% seen once. The germline V gene has CDR1 MNHEY and CDR2 SMNVEV (reference sequence). V was cut by 6 bases and J by 6 bases, with 15 bases left in between. This CDR3 region has 13 residues. As concerns this clone: Its antigen is not identified.

The chain links TRBV27 to TRBJ2-7; D not certain. Input material: memory CD4+ T cells from PBMCs. The subset is: CD45RA-negative fraction. The receptor was derived from a man younger than 35 in good health. Some clones in this sample may be carry-over from other donors' samples. The CDR3 region has the DNA TGTGCCAGCAGAGTTAGGGATTACTCCGAGCAGTACTTC. This sequence encodes CASRVRDYSEQYF.